This T cell receptor beta chain was identified during a study of siplizumab effects on memory and regulatory T cells. Study results and caveats: Proliferating siplizumab-cultured Tregs lacked confirmed suppressive function.

Germline CDR1 is MNHEY and CDR2 is SMNVEV (reference sequence). Trimming took off 2 bases at V and 2 bases at J, with 9 bases between the two ends. This CDR3 region has 14 residues. Here immunoSEQ multiplex PCR was the method, and the copy in TCRdb shows in-frame clones only, minus some. Of more than 70,000 clones in the sample, around 93% were seen once. Concerning this clone: What it binds is unknown.

The sequenced sample was CD8+ T cells sorted from blood. The V call is TRBV27, the J call TRBJ1-1, with D possibly TRBD1 on 5 matching bases. The source is a human donor in good health. The CDR3 DNA is TGTGCCAGCAGTTTAGGGGACCTAAACACTGAAGCTTTCTTT. Its protein is CASSLGDLNTEAFF.